This entry lists 19 T cell receptor beta chains sequenced from one sample in a study of neoadjuvant anti-PD-1 for oral cavity cancer. Time point of the sample: after neoadjuvant nivolumab, at surgical resection. Libraries were prepared by immunoSEQ multiplex PCR; TCRdb keeps only in-frame clonotypes and omits some of them. Of 13,000 to 15,000 clones listed, around 70% are singletons. Sequencing used PBMCs, obtained after nivolumab (anti-PD-1) treatment. The receptor set was obtained from a person aged 35-80 years with oral cavity squamous cell carcinoma.

This chain links TRBV29-1 with TRBJ2-3, with D perhaps matching TRBD2 (6 bases). The CDR3 has 14 residues. CDR1 SQVTM and CDR2 ANQGSEA come from the germline V gene. Trimming removed 6 bases from V and 0 bases from J, with 13 bases in between. The CDR3 DNA sequence: TGCAGCGTCTCGGGACTGACTAGCACAGATACGCAGTATTTT. This codes for CSVSGLTSTDTQYF.

By proportion, this clone is hyperexpanded. V is TRBV6-4 and J is TRBJ2-3; no clear D. Germline values: CDR1 MRHNA, CDR2 SNTAGT. V was trimmed by 2 bases and J by 0 bases, leaving 3 bases between them. The CDR3 covers 13 residues. The CDR3 DNA reads TGTGCCAGCAGTGACGGGAGCACAGATACGCAGTATTTT. Translating gives CASSDGSTDTQYF.

The CDR3 region has the DNA TGTGCCAGCTCAGATGGGGCCCCCGGGTATGGCTACACCTTC. Protein: CASSDGAPGYGYTF. The J gene is TRBJ1-2, the V gene TRBV6-1; weak D call: TRBD1 (5 bases). The CDR3 has 14 amino acids. V lost 8 bases and J 5 bases, leaving 18 bases between the germline ends. Germline CDR1 is MNHNS and CDR2 is SASEGT.

The chain couples TRBV30 to TRBJ2-5, with D tentatively TRBD1 (6 bases). V dropped 2 bases and J dropped 5 bases, with 15 bases sitting between them. The CDR3 has 14 residues. From germline, CDR1 is GTSNPN and CDR2 SVGIG (reference sequence). The CDR3, as DNA: TGTGCCTGGAGTCTCACAGGGCGAGGGGAGACCCAGTACTTC. It encodes CAWSLTGRGETQYF.

V is TRBV19 and J is TRBJ1-3; no clear D gene. Per the germline V gene, CDR1 is LNHDA and CDR2 is SQIVND (reference sequence). The V and J ends lost 4 bases and 3 bases respectively, with 13 bases between them. This CDR3 has 15 amino acids. CDR3: CASSTGRLLGNTIYF. CDR3 nucleotides: TGTGCCAGTAGTACCGGACGACTCCTTGGAAACACCATATATTTT.

V gene TRBV28 combines with J gene TRBJ2-7, with D possibly TRBD1 on 6 matching bases. This CDR3 has 12 amino acids. V lost 6 bases and J 0 bases, leaving 6 bases between the germline ends. The germline gives CDR1 MDHEN, CDR2 SYDVKM. DNA of the CDR3: TGTGCCAGCAGAGGGGGCTCCTACGAGCAGTACTTC. Translated: CASRGGSYEQYF.

The CDR3 loop reads CASIERGGNGYTF. DNA of the CDR3: TGTGCCAGCATCGAACGGGGAGGGAATGGCTACACCTTC. The chain combines TRBV6-5 with TRBJ1-2, with no clear D. Looked up from germline, CDR1 is MNHEY and CDR2 is SVGAGI. Trimming shortened V by 7 bases and J by 6 bases, and 15 bases separated the two germline ends. The CDR3 is 13 amino acids.

The chain carries TRBV19 and TRBJ2-5; TRBD2 might be the D (6 bases). The CDR3 is made up of 15 amino acids. With 4 bases removed from V and 6 bases from J, the gap between germline ends came to 18 bases. The V gene's germline CDR1 is LNHDA and CDR2 SQIVND (reference sequence). DNA for the CDR3: TGTGCCAGTAGTACCTTGGACCAGGGAGGCAAGACCCAGTACTTC. The encoded protein is CASSTLDQGGKTQYF.

This CDR3 reads CATSISLAGGTDTQYF. As DNA, the CDR3 is TGTGCCACCAGCATCTCACTAGCGGGAGGCACAGATACGCAGTATTTT. The chain couples TRBV15 to TRBJ2-3; 11 bases agree with TRBD2. Unmatched junction bases numbered 4, after V lost 4 bases and J lost 1 base. The germline V gene has CDR1 LNHNV and CDR2 YYDKDF (reference sequence). The CDR3 consists of 16 residues.

The chain carries TRBV11-2 and TRBJ2-3, with a weak D call TRBD2 (6 bases). This CDR3 spans 13 amino acids. Trimming took 5 bases from V and 6 from J, leaving 12 bases between them. In germline, CDR1 is SGHAT, CDR2 FQNNGV. Written as DNA, the CDR3 is TGTGCCAGCAGCGGGAGGCCGACGGATACGCAGTATTTT. It translates to CASSGRPTDTQYF.

The genes are TRBV6-5 and TRBJ2-7; D is unresolved. V gave up 0 bases and J gave up 9 bases, with 18 bases separating them. The CDR3 has 15 amino acids. Germline V gene lookup returns CDR1 MNHEY and CDR2 SVGAGI. DNA of the CDR3: TGTGCCAGCAGTTACTCGAGTGGGTCTGGTATGCGGCAGTACTTC. Protein product: CASSYSSGSGMRQYF.

This chain links TRBV4-2 with TRBJ2-2, with a possible D match to TRBD1 (6 bases). Trimming removed 1 base at V and 7 bases at J, with 16 bases between. Germline assignment: CDR1 LGHNA and CDR2 YNFKEQ. The CDR3 consists of 16 residues. The CDR3 DNA sequence: TGTGCCAGCAGCCAAGCTTTGTCAGGGGTTAGCGGGGAGCTGTTTTTT. Its protein is CASSQALSGVSGELFF.

The chain employs TRBV6-1 and TRBJ2-5, with 9 bases lining up with TRBD1. The length of the CDR3 is 15 residues. V lost 2 bases and J lost 5; bases outside the gene matches: 6. Looked up from germline, CDR1 is MNHNS and CDR2 is SASEGT. In DNA, the CDR3 is TGTGCCAGCAGTGAAAGGGGGACAGGGCCCGAGACCCAGTACTTC. Protein sequence: CASSERGTGPETQYF.

DNA of the CDR3: TGTGCCAGCAGCTCGACTATCAACCCCCCGGAGACCCAGTACTTC. It translates to CASSSTINPPETQYF. V is TRBV6-6 and J is TRBJ2-5, with TRBD2 as a possible D gene (5 bases). Trimming took 6 bases from V and 5 from J, leaving 19 bases between them. Looked up from germline, CDR1 is MNHNY and CDR2 is SVGAGI (reference sequence). The CDR3 covers 15 residues.

This chain joins TRBV27 and TRBJ2-7; 10 bases are shared with TRBD2. There are 15 residues in the CDR3. From germline, CDR1 is MNHEY and CDR2 SMNVEV (reference sequence). The junction had 12 bases not matched to a gene; V was cut back by 8 bases and J by 5 bases. The CDR3 here is CASRPGLAGAHEQYF. The DNA for the CDR3 is TGTGCCAGCCGCCCGGGGCTAGCGGGAGCCCACGAGCAGTACTTC.

This sequence joins TRBV10-1 and TRBJ2-7, with 7 bases matching TRBD2. This CDR3 has 14 amino acids. Germline-derived CDR1 and CDR2 are WNHNN and SYGVQD (reference sequence). After removal of 1 base from V and 5 bases from J, the junction contained 5 bases not matched to a gene. The CDR3 region is CASSELGGSNEQYF. CDR3 nucleotide sequence: TGCGCCAGCAGTGAGTTGGGGGGGAGTAACGAGCAGTACTTC.

The chain joins TRBV19 to TRBJ2-1; D unclear. This CDR3 region has 15 residues. V shed 1 base and J shed 2 bases, with 9 bases lying between them. Germline V lookup: CDR1 LNHDA, CDR2 SQIVND (reference sequence). CDR3 residues: CASSIGRTPYNEQFF. The CDR3 nucleotides are TGTGCCAGTAGTATAGGTAGAACCCCCTACAATGAGCAGTTCTTC.

The V call is TRBV19, the J call TRBJ2-7; D perhaps matches TRBD1 (6 bases). Trimming removed 5 bases at V and 2 bases at J, with 19 bases between. Per germline, CDR1 LNHDA and CDR2 SQIVND (reference sequence). The CDR3 consists of 16 residues. This chain's CDR3 is CASSLQTGPTTYEQYF. DNA of the CDR3: TGTGCCAGTAGTCTCCAAACAGGGCCTACTACCTACGAGCAGTACTTC.

The J gene is TRBJ2-7, the V gene TRBV6-1; 8 bases align to TRBD2. V dropped 3 bases and J dropped 0; count of bases not matched to a gene: 4. This CDR3 comprises 15 residues. CDR1 is MNHNS, CDR2 SASEGT, per germline. The CDR3 region has the DNA TGTGCCAGCAGTGAGCAGAGCGGGAGCTCCTACGAGCAGTACTTC. Translated: CASSEQSGSSYEQYF.